This TCR beta chain was observed in a study of CD8+ T cells in alopecia areata. Study results and limitations: Lesional scalp exceeded normal scalp in clonality, especially in alopecia totalis/universalis. Patients showed less clear TCR sequence sharing than mice, possibly partly because of HLA diversity.

To note about this clone: The target antigen is unknown.

The CDR3 length is 16 residues. The germline V gene has CDR1 MGHDK and CDR2 SYGVNS. With V trimmed by 3 bases and J by 4 bases, 8 bases remained unmatched. Sampling of alopecia areata patients yielded lesional scalp punch biopsies as well as peripheral blood. After isolation, RNA underwent reverse transcription to generate cDNA as the sequencing template. Profiled with immunoSEQ multiplex PCR; TCRdb holds only in-frame clones, not every one. Found here are 150,000 or so clones, about 87% of them singletons; the top ten hold roughly 15%. V gene TRBV25-1 combines with J gene TRBJ2-4, with 8 bases that match TRBD1. This specimen consisted of CD8+ T cells sorted from blood, obtained at week 0. The sequence came from a human donor with alopecia areata. CDR3 in DNA: TGTGCCAGCAGTGACCTCTGGACAGGGCATAAAAACATTCAGTACTTC. It translates to CASSDLWTGHKNIQYF.